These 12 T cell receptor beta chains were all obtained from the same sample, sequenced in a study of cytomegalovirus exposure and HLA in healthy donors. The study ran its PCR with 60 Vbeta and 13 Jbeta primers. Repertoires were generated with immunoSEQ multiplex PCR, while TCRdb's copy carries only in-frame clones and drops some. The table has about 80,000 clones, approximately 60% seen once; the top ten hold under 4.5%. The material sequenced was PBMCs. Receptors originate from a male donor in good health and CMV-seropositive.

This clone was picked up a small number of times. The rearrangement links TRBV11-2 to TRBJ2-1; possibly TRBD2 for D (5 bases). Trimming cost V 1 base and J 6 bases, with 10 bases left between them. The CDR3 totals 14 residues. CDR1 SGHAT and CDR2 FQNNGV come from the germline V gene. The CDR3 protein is CASSLGLASNEQFF. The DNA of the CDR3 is TGTGCCAGCAGCTTAGGTCTAGCCTCCAATGAGCAGTTCTTC.

In nucleotides, the CDR3 is TGTGCCAGCAGTTACTCGATCGGGGTTAGCACAGATACGCAGTATTTT. This gives the protein CASSYSIGVSTDTQYF. This chain links TRBV6-5 with TRBJ2-3, with D possibly TRBD2 on 5 matching bases. Trimming cost V 0 bases and J 0 bases, with 10 bases left between them. Germline V gene lookup returns CDR1 MNHEY and CDR2 SVGAGI. The CDR3 is 16 amino acids.

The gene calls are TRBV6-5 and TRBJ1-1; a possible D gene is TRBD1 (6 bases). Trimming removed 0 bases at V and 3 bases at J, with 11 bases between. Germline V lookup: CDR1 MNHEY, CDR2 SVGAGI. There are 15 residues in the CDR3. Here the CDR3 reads CASSYSRGGDTEAFF. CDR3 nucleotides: TGTGCCAGCAGTTACTCGAGAGGGGGGGACACTGAAGCTTTCTTT.

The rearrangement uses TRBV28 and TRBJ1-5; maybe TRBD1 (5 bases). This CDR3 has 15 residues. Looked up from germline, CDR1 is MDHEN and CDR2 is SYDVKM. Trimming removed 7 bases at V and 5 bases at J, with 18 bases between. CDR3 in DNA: TGTGCCAGCATTATTCGAGGCCTAGGGGATCAGCCCCAGCATTTT. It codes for CASIIRGLGDQPQHF.

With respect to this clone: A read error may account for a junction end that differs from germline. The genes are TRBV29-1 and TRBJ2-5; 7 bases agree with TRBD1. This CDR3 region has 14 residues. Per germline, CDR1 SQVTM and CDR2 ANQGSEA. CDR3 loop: CSVIPVTGEESQYF. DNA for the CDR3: TGCAGCGTAATTCCCGTCACAGGGGAAGAGTCCCAGTACTTC.

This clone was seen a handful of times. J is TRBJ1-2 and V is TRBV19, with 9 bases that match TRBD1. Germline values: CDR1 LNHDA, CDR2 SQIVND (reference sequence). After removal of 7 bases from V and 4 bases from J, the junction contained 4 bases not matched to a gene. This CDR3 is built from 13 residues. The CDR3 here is CASTTTGGYGYTF. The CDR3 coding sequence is TGTGCCAGTACTACGACAGGGGGCTATGGCTACACCTTC.

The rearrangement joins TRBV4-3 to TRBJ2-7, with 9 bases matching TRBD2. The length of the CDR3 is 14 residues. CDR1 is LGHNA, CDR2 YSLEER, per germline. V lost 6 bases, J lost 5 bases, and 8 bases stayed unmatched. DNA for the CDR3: TGCGCCAGCAGTTCTCTAGCGGGGTCGGACGAGCAGTACTTC. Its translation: CASSSLAGSDEQYF.

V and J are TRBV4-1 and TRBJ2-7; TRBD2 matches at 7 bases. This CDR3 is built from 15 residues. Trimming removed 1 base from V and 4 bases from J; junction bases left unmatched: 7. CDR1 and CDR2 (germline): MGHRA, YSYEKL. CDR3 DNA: TGCGCCAGCAGCCAAGCCCTAGCGGAGCTTTACGAGCAGTACTTC. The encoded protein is CASSQALAELYEQYF.

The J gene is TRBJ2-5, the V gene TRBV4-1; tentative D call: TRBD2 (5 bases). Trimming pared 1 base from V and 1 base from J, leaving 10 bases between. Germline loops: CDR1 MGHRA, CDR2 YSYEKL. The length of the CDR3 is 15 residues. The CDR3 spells CASSQARDSQETQYF. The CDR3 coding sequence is TGCGCCAGCAGCCAAGCTCGGGATTCCCAAGAGACCCAGTACTTC.

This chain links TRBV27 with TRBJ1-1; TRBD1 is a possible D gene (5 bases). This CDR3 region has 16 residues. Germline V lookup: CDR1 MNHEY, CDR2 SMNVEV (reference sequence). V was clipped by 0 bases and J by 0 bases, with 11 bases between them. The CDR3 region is CASSLSTGRMNTEAFF. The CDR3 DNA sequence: TGTGCCAGCAGTTTATCTACAGGCCGCATGAACACTGAAGCTTTCTTT.

The CDR3 here is CASSIQGPATEAFF. The CDR3 DNA reads TGTGCCAGCAGCATACAGGGTCCTGCCACTGAAGCTTTCTTT. The chain links TRBV11-2 to TRBJ1-1; D may be TRBD1 (6 bases). V was shortened by 5 bases and J by 4 bases, with 14 bases between the two germline ends. The CDR3 is 14 amino acids. Germline V gene sequence: CDR1 SGHAT, CDR2 FQNNGV.

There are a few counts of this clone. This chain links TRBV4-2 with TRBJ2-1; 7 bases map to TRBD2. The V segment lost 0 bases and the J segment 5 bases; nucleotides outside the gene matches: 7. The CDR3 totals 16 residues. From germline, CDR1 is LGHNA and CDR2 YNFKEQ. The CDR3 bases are TGTGCCAGCAGCCAAGATCTGGGACTACGAAACAATGAGCAGTTCTTC. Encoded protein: CASSQDLGLRNNEQFF.